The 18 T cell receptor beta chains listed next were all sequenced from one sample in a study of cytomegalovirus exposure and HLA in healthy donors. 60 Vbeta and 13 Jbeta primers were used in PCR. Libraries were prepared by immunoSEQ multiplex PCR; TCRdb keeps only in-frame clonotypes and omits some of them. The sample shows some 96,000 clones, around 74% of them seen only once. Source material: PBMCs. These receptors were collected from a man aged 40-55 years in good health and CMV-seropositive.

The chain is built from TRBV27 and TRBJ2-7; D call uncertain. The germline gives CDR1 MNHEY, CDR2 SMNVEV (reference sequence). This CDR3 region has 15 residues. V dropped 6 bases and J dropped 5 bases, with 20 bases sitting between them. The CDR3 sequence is CASSPFIALQNEQYF. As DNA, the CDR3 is TGTGCCAGCAGCCCTTTTATAGCTTTACAAAACGAGCAGTACTTC.

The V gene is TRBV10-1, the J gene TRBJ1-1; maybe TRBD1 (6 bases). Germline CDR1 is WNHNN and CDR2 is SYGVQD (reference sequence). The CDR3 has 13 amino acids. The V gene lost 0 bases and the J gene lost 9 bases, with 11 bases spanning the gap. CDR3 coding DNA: TGCGCCAGCAGTGAGTCGGGCAGGGGTCAAGCTTTCTTT. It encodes CASSESGRGQAFF.

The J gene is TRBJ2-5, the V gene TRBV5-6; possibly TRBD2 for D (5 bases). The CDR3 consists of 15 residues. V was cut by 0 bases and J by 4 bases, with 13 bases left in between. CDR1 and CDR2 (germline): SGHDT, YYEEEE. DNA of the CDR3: TGTGCCAGCAGCTTGGTGCCAGGACTCCGAGAGACCCAGTACTTC. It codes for CASSLVPGLRETQYF.

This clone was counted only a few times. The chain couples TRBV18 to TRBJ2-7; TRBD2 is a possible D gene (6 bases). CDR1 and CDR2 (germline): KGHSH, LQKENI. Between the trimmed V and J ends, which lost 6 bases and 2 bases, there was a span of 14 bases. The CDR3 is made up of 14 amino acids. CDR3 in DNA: TGTGCCAGCTCCGGAGGGCGGCAAACCTACGAGCAGTACTTC. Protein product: CASSGGRQTYEQYF.

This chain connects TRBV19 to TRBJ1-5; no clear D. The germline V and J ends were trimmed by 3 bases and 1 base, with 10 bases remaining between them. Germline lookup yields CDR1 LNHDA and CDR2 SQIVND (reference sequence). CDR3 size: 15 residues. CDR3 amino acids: CASSINIRSNQPQHF. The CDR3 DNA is TGTGCCAGTAGTATCAATATTCGGAGCAATCAGCCCCAGCATTTT.

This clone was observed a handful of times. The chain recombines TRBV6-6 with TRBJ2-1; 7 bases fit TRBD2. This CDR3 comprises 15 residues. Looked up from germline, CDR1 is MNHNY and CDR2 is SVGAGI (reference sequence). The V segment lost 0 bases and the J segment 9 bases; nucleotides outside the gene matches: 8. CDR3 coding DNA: TGTGCCAGCAGTTACTCGGTGGGGAGGGATGGTGAGCAGTTCTTC. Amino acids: CASSYSVGRDGEQFF.

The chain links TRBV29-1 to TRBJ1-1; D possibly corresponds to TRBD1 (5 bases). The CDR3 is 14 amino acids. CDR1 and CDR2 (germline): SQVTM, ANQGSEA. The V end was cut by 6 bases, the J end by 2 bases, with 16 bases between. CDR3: CSVGFRGKNTEAFF. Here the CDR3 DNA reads TGCAGCGTAGGTTTTCGGGGGAAAAACACTGAAGCTTTCTTT.

CDR3: CASSQDSLEGDGYTF. The DNA for the CDR3 is TGCGCCAGCAGCCAAGACTCCCTCGAGGGGGATGGCTACACCTTC. The chain joins TRBV4-3 to TRBJ1-2; weak D call: TRBD1 (6 bases). The CDR3 runs 15 residues. V was pared by 0 bases and J by 6 bases, with 14 bases between. CDR1 is LGHNA and CDR2 is YSLEER in the germline V gene.

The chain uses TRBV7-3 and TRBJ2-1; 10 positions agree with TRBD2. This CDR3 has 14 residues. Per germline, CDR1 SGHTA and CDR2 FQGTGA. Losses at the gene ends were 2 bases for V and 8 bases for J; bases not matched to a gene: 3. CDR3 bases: TGTGCCAGCAGCTTAGGGGGACTAGCGTATGAGCAGTTCTTC. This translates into CASSLGGLAYEQFF.

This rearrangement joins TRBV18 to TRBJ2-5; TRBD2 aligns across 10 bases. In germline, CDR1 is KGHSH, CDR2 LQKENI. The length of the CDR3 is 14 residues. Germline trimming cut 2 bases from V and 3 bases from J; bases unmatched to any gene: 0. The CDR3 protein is CASSPTSGEETQYF. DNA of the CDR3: TGTGCCAGCTCACCAACTAGCGGGGAAGAGACCCAGTACTTC.

Here the CDR3 DNA reads TGTGCCAGCAGTTACACCCCCAGGGTAAAGGGTGAAAAACTGTTTTTT. Translated: CASSYTPRVKGEKLFF. The V call is TRBV6-5, the J call TRBJ1-4, with D maybe TRBD1 (5 bases). The CDR3 consists of 16 residues. Trimming shortened V by 2 bases and J by 7 bases, and 17 bases separated the two germline ends. The germline gives CDR1 MNHEY, CDR2 SVGAGI.

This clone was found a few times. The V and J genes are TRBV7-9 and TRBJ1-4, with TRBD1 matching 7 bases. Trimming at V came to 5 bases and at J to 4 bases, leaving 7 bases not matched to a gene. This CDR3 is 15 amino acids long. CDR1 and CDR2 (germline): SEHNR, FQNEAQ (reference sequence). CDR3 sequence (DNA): TGTGCCAGCAGCACCGGGACAGCCATTAATGAAAAACTGTTTTTT. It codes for CASSTGTAINEKLFF.

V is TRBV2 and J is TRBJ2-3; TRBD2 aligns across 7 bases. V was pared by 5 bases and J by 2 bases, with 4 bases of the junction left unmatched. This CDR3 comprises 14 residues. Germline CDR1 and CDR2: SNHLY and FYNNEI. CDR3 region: CASSFGGTTDTQYF. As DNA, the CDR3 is TGTGCCAGCAGTTTCGGGGGGACCACAGATACGCAGTATTTT. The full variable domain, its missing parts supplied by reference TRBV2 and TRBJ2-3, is EPEVTQTPSHQVTQMGQEVILRCVPISNHLYFYWYRQILGQKVEFLVSFYNNEISEKSEIFDDQFSVERPDGSNFTLKIRSTKLEDSAMYFCASSFGGTTDTQYFGPGTRLTVL.

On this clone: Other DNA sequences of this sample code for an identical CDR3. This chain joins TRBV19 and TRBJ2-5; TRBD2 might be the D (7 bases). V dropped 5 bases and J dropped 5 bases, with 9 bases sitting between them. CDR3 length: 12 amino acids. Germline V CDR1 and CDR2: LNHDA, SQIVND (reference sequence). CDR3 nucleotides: TGTGCCAGTAGTGGGAGGGGGGAGACCCAGTACTTC. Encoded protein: CASSGRGETQYF.

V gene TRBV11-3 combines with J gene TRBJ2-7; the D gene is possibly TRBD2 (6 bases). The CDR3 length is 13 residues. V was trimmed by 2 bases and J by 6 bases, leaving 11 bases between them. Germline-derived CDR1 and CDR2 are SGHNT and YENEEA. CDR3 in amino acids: CASSLIGGTEQYF. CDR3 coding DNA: TGTGCCAGCAGCTTAATTGGAGGGACCGAGCAGTACTTC.

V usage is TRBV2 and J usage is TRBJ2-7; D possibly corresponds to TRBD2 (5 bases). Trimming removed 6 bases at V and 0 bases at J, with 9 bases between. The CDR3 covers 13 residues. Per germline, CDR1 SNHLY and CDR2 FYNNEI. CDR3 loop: CASRGLSSYEQYF. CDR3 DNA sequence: TGTGCCAGCAGAGGACTCAGCTCCTACGAGCAGTACTTC.

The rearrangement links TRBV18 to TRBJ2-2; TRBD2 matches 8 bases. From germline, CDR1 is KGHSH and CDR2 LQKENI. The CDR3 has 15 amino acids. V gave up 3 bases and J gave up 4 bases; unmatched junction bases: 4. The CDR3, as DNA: TGTGCCAGCTCACCGTCGGGGGGGAGCACCGGGGAGCTGTTTTTT. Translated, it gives CASSPSGGSTGELFF.

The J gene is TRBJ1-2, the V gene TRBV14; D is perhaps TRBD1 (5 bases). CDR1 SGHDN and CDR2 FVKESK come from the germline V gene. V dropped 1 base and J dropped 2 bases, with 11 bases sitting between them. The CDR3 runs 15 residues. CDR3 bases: TGTGCCAGCAGCCAAGTGAGGACAAGGAACTATGGCTACACCTTC. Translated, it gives CASSQVRTRNYGYTF.